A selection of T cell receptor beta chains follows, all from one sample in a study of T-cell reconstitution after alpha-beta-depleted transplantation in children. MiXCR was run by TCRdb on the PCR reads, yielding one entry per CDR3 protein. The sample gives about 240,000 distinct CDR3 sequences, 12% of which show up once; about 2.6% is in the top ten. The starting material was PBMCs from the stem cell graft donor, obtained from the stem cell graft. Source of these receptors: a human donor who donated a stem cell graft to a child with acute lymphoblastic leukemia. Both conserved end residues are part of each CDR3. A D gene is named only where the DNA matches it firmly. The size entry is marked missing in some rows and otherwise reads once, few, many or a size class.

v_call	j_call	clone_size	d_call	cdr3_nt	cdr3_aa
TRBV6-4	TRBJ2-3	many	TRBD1	TGTGCCAGCGCTGCCGGGACAGAATCAGATACGCAGTATTTT	CASAAGTESDTQYF
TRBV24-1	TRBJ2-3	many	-	TGTGCCACCAGTGATTTGCAGGACAGAGACACAGATACGCAGTATTTT	CATSDLQDRDTDTQYF
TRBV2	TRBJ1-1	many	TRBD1	TGTGCCAGCAGCCCGGGACAGGGATATTCTACGAACACTGAAGCTTTCTTT	CASSPGQGYSTNTEAFF
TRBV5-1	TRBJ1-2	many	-	TGCGCCAGCAGCCCTCCATCCACGGTCTATGGCTACACCTTC	CASSPPSTVYGYTF
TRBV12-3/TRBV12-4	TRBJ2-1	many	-	TGTGCCAGCAGCACCCGTTCCCTGAGCTCCTACAATGAGCAGTTCTTC	CASSTRSLSSYNEQFF
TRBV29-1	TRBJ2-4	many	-	TGCAGCGTTGAAGATCGCCAGGGGAGGACCAAAAACATTCAGTACTTC	CSVEDRQGRTKNIQYF
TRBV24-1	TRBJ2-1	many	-	TGTGCCACCAGTGATGGATCGACAGCATACAATGAGCAGTTCTTC	CATSDGSTAYNEQFF
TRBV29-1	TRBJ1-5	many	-	TGCAGCGTTGAGTCAGGGTTCGGGACCCAGCATTTT	CSVESGFGTQHF
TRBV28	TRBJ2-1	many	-	TGTGCCAGCAGTTTAGTTCCCGTAAATGAGCAGTTCTTC	CASSLVPVNEQFF
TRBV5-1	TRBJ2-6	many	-	TGCGCCAGCAGCCCCTTGATAGGGGCCAACGTCCTGACTTTC	CASSPLIGANVLTF
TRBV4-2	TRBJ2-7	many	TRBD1	TGTGCCAGCAGCCAGAACGTAGGACAGGGAGATGCCGAGCAGTACTTC	CASSQNVGQGDAEQYF
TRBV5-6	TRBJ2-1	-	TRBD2	TGTGCCAGCAGCTCCGGGCTAGCGGGGACCGAGGTGGACAATGAGCAGTTCTTC	CASSSGLAGTEVDNEQFF
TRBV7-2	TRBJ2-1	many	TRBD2	TGTGCCAGCAGCTTAACTAGCGGAGCCTACAATGAGCAGTTCTTC	CASSLTSGAYNEQFF
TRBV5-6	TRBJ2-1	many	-	TGTGCCAGCAGCTTGGGACAGCCGGGCAATGAGCAGTTCTTC	CASSLGQPGNEQFF
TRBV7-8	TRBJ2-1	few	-	TGTGCCAGCAGCTGGAGGATCGATGAGCAGTTCTTC	CASSWRIDEQFF
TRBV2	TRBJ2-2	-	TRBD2	TGTGCCATCCCCGCGGGACTAGCGGGAGGACCGAACACCGGGGAGCTGTTTTTT	CAIPAGLAGGPNTGELFF
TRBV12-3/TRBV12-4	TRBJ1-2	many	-	TGTGCCAGCAGTTTAATCCGGGACGGCTATGGCTACACCTTC	CASSLIRDGYGYTF
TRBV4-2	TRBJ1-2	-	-	TGTGCCAGCAGCCAAGATATGGGGGCCTATGGCTACACCTTC	CASSQDMGAYGYTF
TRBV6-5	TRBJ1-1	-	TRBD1	TGTGCCAGCAGTTCGACAGGGGGATTGGCTGAAGCTTTCTTT	CASSSTGGLAEAFF
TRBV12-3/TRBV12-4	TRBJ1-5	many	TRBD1	TGTGCCAGCAGCCCGGACAGGGACCAGCCCCAGCATTTT	CASSPDRDQPQHF
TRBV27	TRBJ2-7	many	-	TGTGCCAGCAGTTTATCTCTGGCCTACGAGCAGTACTTC	CASSLSLAYEQYF
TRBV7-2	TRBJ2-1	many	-	TGTGCCAGCACCCTCAGTTACAATGAGCAGTTCTTC	CASTLSYNEQFF
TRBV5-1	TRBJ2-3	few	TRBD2	TGCGCCAGCGTTCCCAGTGTGGCGGGGGGCACAGATACGCAGTATTTT	CASVPSVAGGTDTQYF
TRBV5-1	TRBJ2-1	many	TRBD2	TGCGCCAGCAGCGGACAACTAGCGGCACTGTACAATGAGCAGTTCTTC	CASSGQLAALYNEQFF
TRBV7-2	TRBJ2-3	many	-	TGTGCCAGCAGCTTTGACCTGGGCCCAGATACGCAGTATTTT	CASSFDLGPDTQYF
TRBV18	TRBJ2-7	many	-	TGTGCCAGCTCACCCAGCAGGGCAGGCTATCAGCAGTACTTC	CASSPSRAGYQQYF
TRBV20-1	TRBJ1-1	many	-	TGCAGTGCCCCCACCAACAGGGAATTCTCTGAAGCTTTCTTT	CSAPTNREFSEAFF
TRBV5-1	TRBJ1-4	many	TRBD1	TGCGCCAGCAGCTCCGACAGGGGTAATGAAAAACTGTTTTTT	CASSSDRGNEKLFF
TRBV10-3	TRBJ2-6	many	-	TGTGCCATCAGTGAGCCGAGACAGGGAGGCTCTGGGGCCAACGTCCTGACTTTC	CAISEPRQGGSGANVLTF
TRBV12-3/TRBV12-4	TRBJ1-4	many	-	TGTGCCAGCAGTTTAAAGCATAATAATGAAAAACTGTTTTTT	CASSLKHNNEKLFF
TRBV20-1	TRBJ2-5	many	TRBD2	TGCAGTGCTAGCACAGCGGGAATACAAGAGACCCAGTACTTC	CSASTAGIQETQYF
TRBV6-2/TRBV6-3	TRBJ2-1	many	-	TGTGCCAGCAGTTACCCCGTTGAGCGGACACGTCACAATGAGCAGTTCTTC	CASSYPVERTRHNEQFF
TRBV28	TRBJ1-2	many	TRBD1	TGTGCCAGCAGTTTCGGACAGGGGATATATGGCTACACCTTC	CASSFGQGIYGYTF
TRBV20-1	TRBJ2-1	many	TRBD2	TGCAGTGCGACCGGGACTAGCAATGAGCAGTTCTTC	CSATGTSNEQFF
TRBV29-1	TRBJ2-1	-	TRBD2	TGCAGCCCCCTCGACTTTCGGGGACTAGCGGTTAATGAGCAGTTCTTC	CSPLDFRGLAVNEQFF
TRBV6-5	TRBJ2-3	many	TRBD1	TGTGCCAGCAGTTACTCGGTACAGGGGCCAGATACGCAGTATTTT	CASSYSVQGPDTQYF
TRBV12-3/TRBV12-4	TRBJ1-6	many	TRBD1	TGTGCCACCAACGTCGGGGACAGAAATTCACCCCTCCACTTT	CATNVGDRNSPLHF
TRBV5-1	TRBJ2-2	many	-	TGCGCCAGCAGCTTGGCTCCCGACAGAAAGGACACCGGGGAGCTGTTTTTT	CASSLAPDRKDTGELFF
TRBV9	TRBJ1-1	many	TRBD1	TGTGCCAGCAGCGTAGATGACAGGGCCTCTGAAGCTTTCTTT	CASSVDDRASEAFF
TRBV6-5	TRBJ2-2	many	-	TGTGCCACCCTGTTAGCTAGCATCTCCGGGGAGCTGTTTTTT	CATLLASISGELFF
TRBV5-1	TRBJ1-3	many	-	TGCGCCAGCAGCCGGGAAGGGGCCGTCTCCGGAAACACCATATATTTT	CASSREGAVSGNTIYF